The 12 T cell receptor beta chains reported below all come from one sample, sequenced in a study of identical twins. TCRdb reprocessed the 5' RACE reads via MiXCR and lists one record per CDR3 protein. Of roughly 230,000 distinct CDR3 sequences listed, about 8.3% are singletons. This same sample was also part of a study on yellow fever vaccine responses in identical twins.

The sample taken for sequencing was CD8+ T cells sorted from blood. These receptors originate from a woman aged 18-29 years in good health.

This clonotype turned up a few times. V and J are TRBV6-1 and TRBJ1-1; 12 positions match TRBD1. Germline V lookup: CDR1 MNHNS, CDR2 SASEGT. V trimming: 5 bases; J trimming: 1 base; junction bases outside the gene matches: 14. CDR3 length: 19 residues. CDR3 protein: CASSSHSWDRGRWNTEAFF. The CDR3 DNA reads TGTGCCAGCAGTAGTCATAGCTGGGACAGGGGGCGATGGAACACTGAAGCTTTCTTT.

The rearrangement joins TRBV3-1 to TRBJ2-7; 9 bases fit TRBD2. The V gene's germline CDR1 is LGHDT and CDR2 YNNKEL (reference sequence). CDR3 length: 17 residues. The trim removed 3 bases at V and 6 bases at J, leaving 15 bases unmatched. In nucleotides, the CDR3 is TGTGCCAGCAGCCACCCCTCGGAGGATGCGGGAGGGCCCGAGCAGTACTTC. It encodes CASSHPSEDAGGPEQYF.

V is TRBV3-1 and J is TRBJ2-7, with 13 nucleotides matching TRBD2. Per the germline V gene, CDR1 is LGHDT and CDR2 is YNNKEL (reference sequence). Trimming at V came to 1 base and at J to 4 bases, leaving 4 bases not matched to a gene. This CDR3 is 16 amino acids long. The CDR3 here is CASSQAGLAGDYEQYF. As DNA, the CDR3 is TGTGCCAGCAGCCAAGCAGGACTAGCGGGGGATTACGAGCAGTACTTC.

This sequence joins TRBV7-9 and TRBJ2-1, with D uncertain. The V gene lost 6 bases and the J gene lost 1 base, with 13 bases spanning the gap. The CDR3 runs to 15 residues. Germline lookup yields CDR1 SEHNR and CDR2 FQNEAQ (reference sequence). CDR3 in amino acids: CASRPSPISYNEQFF. In DNA form, the CDR3 reads TGTGCCAGCAGGCCATCCCCGATTTCCTACAATGAGCAGTTCTTC.

At least ten counts were recorded for this clonotype. The chain carries TRBV6-1 and TRBJ1-1, with 9 bases identical to TRBD1. Germline V gene data show CDR1 as MNHNS and CDR2 as SASEGT. The CDR3 loop spans 12 amino acids. V dropped 6 bases and J dropped 6; count of bases not matched to a gene: 2. In DNA, the CDR3 is TGTGCCAGCAGAGGACAGGGGCCTGAAGCTTTCTTT. This sequence encodes CASRGQGPEAFF.

A few counts support this clonotype. CDR3 sequence reads: CASSSKDQETQYF. The DNA for the CDR3 is TGTGCCAGCAGCTCGAAGGACCAAGAGACCCAGTACTTC. The gene calls are TRBV7-9 and TRBJ2-5, with no clear D. Deletions cut 4 bases from V and 0 bases from J, with 6 bases between. The CDR3 consists of 13 residues. CDR1 is SEHNR, CDR2 FQNEAQ, per germline (reference sequence).

The table lists this clonotype with many counts. The V and J genes are TRBV9 and TRBJ2-1; D perhaps matches TRBD1 (6 bases). The ends were cut back, 3 bases at V and 7 bases at J, with 8 bases in the middle. CDR1 and CDR2 from the germline V gene are SGDLS and YYNGEE. This CDR3 contains 12 residues. CDR3 residues: CASSEGGNEQFF. Written as DNA, the CDR3 is TGTGCCAGCAGCGAAGGGGGAAATGAGCAGTTCTTC.

This clonotype has ten or more counts. This chain joins TRBV20-1 and TRBJ2-7; 10 bases align to TRBD2. The CDR3 is 17 residues long. Germline CDR1 is DFQATT and CDR2 is SNEGSKA (reference sequence). The ends lost 3 bases at V and 3 bases at J; junction bases unmatched: 14. In nucleotides, the CDR3 is TGCAGTGCTAGGGTAATTACCGGGACTAGCGATTTCTACGAGCAGTACTTC. Protein product: CSARVITGTSDFYEQYF.

This clonotype has just a few counts. The V and J genes are TRBV7-2 and TRBJ2-3, with D unresolved. Germline V lookup: CDR1 SGHTA, CDR2 FQGNSA. The V end was cut by 1 base, the J end by 9 bases, with 2 bases between. The CDR3 loop spans 10 amino acids. CDR3 protein: CASSLGTQYF. CDR3 bases: TGTGCCAGCAGCTTAGGAACGCAGTATTTT. The whole variable domain, remainder taken from reference TRBV7-2 and TRBJ2-3, is GAGVSQSPSNKVTEKGKDVELRCDPISGHTALYWYRQSLGQGLEFLIYFQGNSAPDKSGLPSDRFSAERTGGSVSTLTIQRTQQEDSAVYLCASSLGTQYFGPGTRLTVL.

The gene calls are TRBV20-1 and TRBJ2-3; D is unclear. The V and J ends lost 5 bases and 0 bases respectively, with 9 bases between them. Germline values: CDR1 DFQATT, CDR2 SNEGSKA (reference sequence). The CDR3 runs 13 residues. CDR3 loop: CSAGSSSTDTQYF. CDR3 nucleotide sequence: TGCAGTGCTGGCTCGTCTAGCACAGATACGCAGTATTTT.

V gene TRBV4-3 combines with J gene TRBJ2-4; TRBD2 matches at 7 bases. CDR1 and CDR2 from the germline V gene are LGHNA and YSLEER. After removal of 0 bases from V and 5 bases from J, the junction contained 7 bases not matched to a gene. The CDR3 is 16 residues long. CDR3 amino acids: CASSQDWGLRENIQYF. Written as DNA, the CDR3 is TGCGCCAGCAGCCAAGATTGGGGACTAAGGGAAAACATTCAGTACTTC.

This clonotype was observed at least ten times. The V gene is TRBV29-1, the J gene TRBJ2-1; 8 bases agree with TRBD1. The CDR3 runs to 12 residues. In germline, CDR1 is SQVTM, CDR2 ANQGSEA. J lost 9 bases, V lost 4 bases, and 5 bases had no gene match. The CDR3 nucleotides are TGCAGCGTTGTCAGGGGGCGAGGTGAGCAGTTCTTC. Translation gives CSVVRGRGEQFF.